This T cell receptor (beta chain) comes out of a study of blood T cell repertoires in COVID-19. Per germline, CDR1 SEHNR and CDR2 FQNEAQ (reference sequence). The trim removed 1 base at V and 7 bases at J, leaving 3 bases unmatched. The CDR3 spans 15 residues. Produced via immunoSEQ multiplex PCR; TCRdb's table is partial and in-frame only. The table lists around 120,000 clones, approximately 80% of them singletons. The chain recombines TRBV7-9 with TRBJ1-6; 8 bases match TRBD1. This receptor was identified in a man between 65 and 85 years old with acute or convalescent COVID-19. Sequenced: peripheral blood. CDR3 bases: TGTGCCAGCAGCTTAGACCCAGGGGGCAATTCACCCCTCCACTTT. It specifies CASSLDPGGNSPLHF.